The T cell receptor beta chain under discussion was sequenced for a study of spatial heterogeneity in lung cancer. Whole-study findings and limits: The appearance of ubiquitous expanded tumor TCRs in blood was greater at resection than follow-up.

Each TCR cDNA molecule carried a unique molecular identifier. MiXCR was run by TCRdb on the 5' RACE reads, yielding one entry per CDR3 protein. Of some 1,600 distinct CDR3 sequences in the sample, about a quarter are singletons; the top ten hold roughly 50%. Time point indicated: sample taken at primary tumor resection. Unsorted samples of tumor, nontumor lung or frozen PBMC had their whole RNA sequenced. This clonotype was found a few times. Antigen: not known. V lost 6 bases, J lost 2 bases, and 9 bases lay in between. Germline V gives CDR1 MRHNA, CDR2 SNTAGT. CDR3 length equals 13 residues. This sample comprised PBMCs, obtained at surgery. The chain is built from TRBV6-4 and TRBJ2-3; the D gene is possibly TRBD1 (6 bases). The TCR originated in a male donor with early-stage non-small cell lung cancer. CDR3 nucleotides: TGTGCCAGCAGCAGGACAGCCACAGATACGCAGTATTTT. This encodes CASSRTATDTQYF.